This T cell receptor (beta chain) was sequenced during a study of blood T cell repertoires in COVID-19. Study as a whole: Sources were T cells, B-cell-depleted T cells, or PBMCs; the material itself was cDNA or gDNA.

Original analysis: For nucleated cells, counts were estimated from reference gene primer amplification. Here immunoSEQ multiplex PCR was the method, and the copy in TCRdb shows in-frame clones only, minus some. The V and J calls and the clone size are those of that table, but D and trimming were determined from the DNA. The sample holds 150,000 to 200,000 clones, more than 60% seen once. Trimming shortened V by 7 bases and J by 6 bases, and 16 bases separated the two germline ends. CDR1 is MGHDK, CDR2 SYGVNS, per germline. This CDR3 is 13 amino acids long. The source is a man aged 65 to 79 with acute or convalescent COVID-19. The material sequenced was peripheral blood. The J gene is TRBJ2-7, the V gene TRBV25-1; D is undetermined. CDR3 nucleotide sequence: TGTGCCAGCAACCCCCCCAGTTCCCGCGAGCAGTACTTC. Translation gives CASNPPSSREQYF.